This entry lists 21 T cell receptor beta chains sequenced from one sample in a study of CD8+CD57+ T cells in acquired aplastic anemia. Genomic DNA acted as the template from which TCR beta VDJ combination and CDR3 sequence profiling were carried out. TCRdb processed the reads anew with MiXCR; each CDR3 protein has one entry. Of about 420,000 distinct CDR3 sequences in the sample, about two thirds were seen once. Sequenced: sorted CD4+, CD8+, or CD8+CD57+ T cells (not recorded which) from PBMCs. These receptors came from a human donor in good health, serving as a control.

Worth noting for this clonotype: Since a much larger clone is just one base distant, this may be a read error. The V call is TRBV27, the J call TRBJ1-2, with 7 positions matching TRBD1. Trimming at V came to 5 bases and at J to 5 bases, leaving 5 bases not matched to a gene. The germline V gene has CDR1 MNHEY and CDR2 SMNVEV (reference sequence). The CDR3 has 13 amino acids. CDR3 region: CASSLTQGYGYTF. CDR3 nucleotides: TGTGCCAGCAGTCTGACACAGGGGTATGGCTACACCTTC.

On this clonotype itself: As the CDR3 is not closed by the conserved phenylalanine or tryptophan, this likely results from a read error. The genes are TRBV7-9 and TRBJ2-7; tentative D call: TRBD1 (5 bases). The germline V and J ends were trimmed by 1 base and 5 bases, with 15 bases remaining between them. Germline V lookup: CDR1 SEHNR, CDR2 FQNEAQ (reference sequence). CDR3 length: 15 residues. CDR3 DNA: TGTGCCAGCAGCTTAGATACAGCAGGGCCGCACGAGCAGTACTCC. Translating gives CASSLDTAGPHEQYS.

This clonotype occurred many times. The chain recombines TRBV11-2 with TRBJ1-6; TRBD1 matches at 7 bases. The CDR3 has 15 amino acids. V shed 5 bases and J 7 bases; nucleotides not matched to a gene: 8. Germline V gene sequence: CDR1 SGHAT, CDR2 FQNNGV. The CDR3 DNA follows: TGTGCCAGCAGCCAAATACAGGGGAGGAATTCACCCCTCCACTTT. Residues: CASSQIQGRNSPLHF.

This clonotype is a singleton in its sample. The gene calls are TRBV19 and TRBJ2-7; D gene unclear. CDR3 length equals 15 residues. Germline V gene lookup returns CDR1 LNHDA and CDR2 SQIVND (reference sequence). V shed 5 bases and J shed 2 bases, with 16 bases lying between them. CDR3 protein: CASSAATPPAYEQYF. Written as DNA, the CDR3 is TGTGCCAGTAGTGCCGCCACACCGCCGGCCTACGAGCAGTACTTC.

Comment on this clonotype: At one of its ends the junction is not consistent with the germline gene, which may arise from a read error. DNA of the CDR3: TGTGCCAGCAGCCTAGGGGCAGGGGGCTACGAGCAGTTCTTC. This sequence encodes CASSLGAGGYEQFF. V usage is TRBV15 and J usage is TRBJ2-7, with 8 bases identical to TRBD1. With the DNA end fitting TRBJ2-1 better, the J assignment may be wrong. CDR3 size: 14 residues. From germline, CDR1 is LNHNV and CDR2 YYDKDF (reference sequence).

At least ten counts were recorded for this clonotype. The V call is TRBV12-3 or TRBV12-4, the J call TRBJ2-7; 9 bases align to TRBD2. V lost 4 bases, J lost 7 bases, and 11 bases stayed unmatched. This CDR3 region has 15 residues. As DNA, the CDR3 is TGTGCCAGCAGTTCTTTTAGCGGGGGTACGTTAGAGCAGTACTTC. It codes for CASSSFSGGTLEQYF.

This sequence joins TRBV12-5 and TRBJ1-2; D gene ambiguous. Looked up from germline, CDR1 is LGHNT and CDR2 is FRNRAP. The CDR3 contains 11 residues. Trimming cost V 9 bases and J 12 bases, with 17 bases left between them. CDR3 sequence reads: CASGISWVHTF. DNA for the CDR3: TGTGCTAGCGGTATCAGTTGGGTCCACACCTTC. Full variable domain (rest looked up from reference TRBV12-5 and TRBJ1-2): DARVTQTPRHKVTEMGQEVTMRCQPILGHNTVFWYRQTMMQGLELLAYFRNRAPLDDSGMPKDRFSAEMPDATLATLKIQPSEPRDSAVYFCASGISWVHTFGSGTRLTVV.

This clonotype was detected once. A much larger clone sits a single nucleotide away, making a read error possible. The chain combines TRBV6-1 with TRBJ1-2; D may be TRBD1 (5 bases). This CDR3 is 13 amino acids long. Trimming cost V 6 bases and J 4 bases, with 12 bases left between them. Germline V gene lookup returns CDR1 MNHNS and CDR2 SASEGT. CDR3 bases: TGTGCCAGCAGAGATGCCGGGGCCTATGGCTACACCTTC. Amino acid sequence: CASRDAGAYGYTF.

This chain joins TRBV25-1 and TRBJ2-2; D unclear. Germline loops: CDR1 MGHDK, CDR2 SYGVNS. This CDR3 spans 16 amino acids. The V gene lost 4 bases and the J gene lost 6 bases, with 18 bases spanning the gap. The CDR3 protein is CASSVLGPAVSGELFF. The CDR3 DNA reads TGTGCCAGCAGTGTTCTCGGACCCGCGGTGTCCGGGGAGCTGTTTTTT.

The V gene is TRBV5-6, the J gene TRBJ2-3; either TRBD1 or TRBD2 may supply D (5 bases each). V shed 2 bases and J shed 1 base, with 14 bases lying between them. Germline V lookup: CDR1 SGHDT, CDR2 YYEEEE. The CDR3 loop spans 16 amino acids. The DNA of the CDR3 is TGTGCCAGCAGCTTAGGGGACGTTGGGGGCACAGATACGCAGTATTTT. This translates into CASSLGDVGGTDTQYF.

The sample holds one count of this clonotype. At one of its ends the junction is not consistent with the germline gene, which may arise from a read error. The chain employs TRBV7-7 and TRBJ2-3, with D possibly matching TRBD2 (5 bases). CDR3 length: 15 amino acids. Germline CDR1 reads SSHAT; CDR2 reads FNYEAQ (reference sequence). CDR3 region: CASSIATASTNTHYF. DNA for the CDR3: TGTGCCAGCAGCATTGCAACGGCTAGCACGAATACGCATTATTTT.

V usage is TRBV9 and J usage is TRBJ2-7, with TRBD1 matching 12 bases. This CDR3 has 15 residues. The germline CDR1 and CDR2 sequences are SGDLS and YYNGEE. Losses at the gene ends were 7 bases for V and 7 bases for J; bases not matched to a gene: 12. The CDR3 reads CASLYSGQGAREQYF. In DNA form, the CDR3 reads TGTGCCAGCTTGTACTCGGGACAGGGGGCGCGGGAGCAGTACTTC.

The chain carries TRBV5-1 and TRBJ1-1; D is unclear. V dropped 2 bases and J dropped 10 bases, with 21 bases sitting between them. Germline CDR1 is SGHRS and CDR2 is YFSETQ. The CDR3 loop spans 15 amino acids. As DNA, the CDR3 is TGCGCCAGCAGCTTTCTAGCGGGGAGGGCCAGAGGAGCTTTCTTT. This codes for CASSFLAGRARGAFF.

A note on this clonotype: The junction departs from the called germline gene at one end, perhaps through a read error. The chain carries TRBV5-1 and TRBJ2-1; possible D gene TRBD1, 5 bases. CDR1 SGHRS and CDR2 YFSETQ come from the germline V gene. CDR3 length equals 15 residues. CDR3 DNA sequence: TGTGCCAGCAGACCACCCGCTGGGGCCAACAATGAGCAGTTCTTC. As protein: CASRPPAGANNEQFF.

The sample holds many counts of this clonotype. The genes are TRBV2 and TRBJ2-3; 9 positions agree with TRBD2. The CDR3 loop spans 17 amino acids. V was pared by 0 bases and J by 1 base, with 5 bases of the junction left unmatched. Germline loops: CDR1 SNHLY, CDR2 FYNNEI. This CDR3 reads CASSEAPLAGRTDTQYF. The CDR3 DNA follows: TGTGCCAGCAGTGAAGCGCCCCTAGCGGGGCGCACAGATACGCAGTATTTT.

In the case of this clonotype: Mismatch with germline at one junction end may stem from a read error. This chain joins TRBV7-3 and TRBJ2-1; D possibly matches TRBD1 or TRBD2 (5 bases each). In germline, CDR1 is SGHTA, CDR2 FQGTGA. The CDR3 totals 17 residues. CDR3 in amino acids: CGSSLRLRDPPYNEQFF. CDR3 nucleotide sequence: TGTGGCAGCAGCTTGAGGTTAAGGGACCCTCCCTACAATGAGCAGTTCTTC.

The gene calls are TRBV7-8 and TRBJ1-6; D unresolved. Germline values: CDR1 SGHVS, CDR2 FQNEAQ. The germline V and J ends were trimmed by 5 bases and 15 bases, with 26 bases remaining between them. There are 16 residues in the CDR3. In nucleotides, the CDR3 is TGTGCCAGCAGCGTAGGTCCAGAGATCGATAATACCATCCTCCACTTT. It is translated as CASSVGPEIDNTILHF.

The gene calls are TRBV29-1 and TRBJ2-1, with 16 bases matching TRBD2. Germline trimming cut 4 bases from V and 8 bases from J; bases unmatched to any gene: 5. The CDR3 spans 15 residues. Germline V lookup: CDR1 SQVTM, CDR2 ANQGSEA. CDR3 protein: CSVAGLAGGPYEQFF. The CDR3 DNA sequence: TGCAGCGTTGCGGGACTAGCGGGGGGGCCGTATGAGCAGTTCTTC.

As regards this clonotype: The junction does not match germline at one end; this may be a read error. The V call is TRBV7-3, the J call TRBJ1-6; D may be TRBD1 (5 bases). The germline CDR1 and CDR2 sequences are SGHTA and FQGTGA. This CDR3 is 14 amino acids long. The CDR3 nucleotides read TGTGCCAGCAGCATAAAAATAACAGGTTCTGACCTCTTCTTT. Residues: CASSIKITGSDLFF.

Regarding this clonotype: One end of the junction varies from germline; a read error may be responsible. This chain links TRBV7-2 with TRBJ2-2, with D perhaps TRBD1 or TRBD2 (6 bases each). This CDR3 spans 16 amino acids. Germline V lookup: CDR1 SGHTA, CDR2 FQGNSA. The CDR3 spells CASSQPIARGPGELFF. For the CDR3, the DNA is TGTGCCAGCAGCCAACCCATAGCTCGGGGGCCCGGTGAGCTGTTTTTT.

A remark on this clonotype: One junction end does not reproduce the germline sequence, and a read error may be involved. This chain links TRBV15 with TRBJ1-2; D remains unclear. Germline V gene data show CDR1 as LNHNV and CDR2 as YYDKDF (reference sequence). The CDR3 sequence is 12 residues long. The CDR3 loop is CASSGYGGGYTF. Here the CDR3 DNA reads TGTGCCAGCAGCGGCTACGGAGGTGGCTACACCTTC.